Following are 24 T cell receptor beta chains from one sample sequenced in a study of spatial heterogeneity in lung cancer. The time point denotes: sample taken at primary tumor resection. TCRdb redid the calling of the 5' RACE reads with MiXCR, one entry per CDR3 protein. The sample lists fewer than 18,000 distinct CDR3 sequences, about 3.9% occurring once. This specimen was normal lung tissue next to the tumor, taken at surgery. Source of these receptors: a male donor with early-stage non-small cell lung cancer.

This clonotype came up many times. This beta chain was picked up by a library intended for alpha chains and is off target, so its count carries little meaning. The V and J genes are TRBV28 and TRBJ2-7; D remains ambiguous. The germline V gene has CDR1 MDHEN and CDR2 SYDVKM. V lost 7 bases and J 2 bases, leaving 12 bases between the germline ends. The CDR3 totals 13 residues. The CDR3: CASIGSIAYEQYF. CDR3 coding DNA: TGTGCCAGCATTGGGTCGATTGCCTACGAGCAGTACTTC.

Ten or more counts support this clonotype. A library made for alpha chains picked up this beta chain off target, so its size means little. This chain joins TRBV7-8 and TRBJ1-6, with D hard to call. The CDR3 has 14 amino acids. V was shortened by 2 bases and J by 5 bases, with 7 bases between the two germline ends. Germline CDR1 and CDR2: SGHVS and FQNEAQ. CDR3 sequence: CASSLIRNNSPLHF. CDR3 DNA sequence: TGTGCCAGCAGCTTAATTCGGAATAATTCACCCCTCCACTTT.

This clonotype has a count of ten or more. A library prepared for alpha chains yielded this beta chain as an off-target read; its size is of little meaning. The chain employs TRBV3-1 and TRBJ1-3, with a weak D call TRBD1 (6 bases). The V gene's germline CDR1 is LGHDT and CDR2 YNNKEL (reference sequence). V dropped 1 base and J dropped 0 bases, with 10 bases sitting between them. This CDR3 comprises 16 residues. The CDR3 DNA is TGTGCCAGCAGCCAAGCACAGGGTAGCTCTGGAAACACCATATATTTT. It specifies CASSQAQGSSGNTIYF. Full variable domain (rest looked up from reference TRBV3-1 and TRBJ1-3): DTAVSQTPKYLVTQMGNDKSIKCEQNLGHDTMYWYKQDSKKFLKIMFSYNNKELIINETVPNRFSPKSPDKAHLNLHINSLELGDSAVYFCASSQAQGSSGNTIYFGEGSWLTVV.

In its sample, this clonotype is medium-sized (0.01 to 0.1%). This beta chain is an unintended read in a library built for alpha chains; its size means little. The J gene is TRBJ1-6, the V gene TRBV11-2; no definite D call. V shed 0 bases and J shed 10 bases, with 10 bases lying between them. Germline V gene sequence: CDR1 SGHAT, CDR2 FQNNGV. The CDR3 has 14 residues. This CDR3 is CASSLEAKSSPLHF. CDR3 nucleotide sequence: TGTGCCAGCAGCTTAGAAGCCAAAAGCTCACCCCTCCACTTT.

This clonotype came up many times. Found in a library prepared for alpha chains, this beta chain is an off-target read, and its abundance has little meaning. The chain couples TRBV6-2 or TRBV6-3 to TRBJ1-4, with D unclear. This CDR3 contains 14 residues. The ends were cut back, 2 bases at V and 4 bases at J, with 8 bases in the middle. Germline V lookup: CDR1 MNHEY, CDR2 SVGEGT. In nucleotides, the CDR3 is TGTGCCAGCAGTTACAGACTTCTTAATGAAAAACTGTTTTTT. Amino acid sequence: CASSYRLLNEKLFF.

This clonotype was detected many times. The library was built for alpha chains, so this beta chain is an off-target read and its size means little. The chain couples TRBV7-2 to TRBJ1-2; D perhaps matches TRBD1 (5 bases). The CDR3 contains 14 residues. V dropped 1 base and J dropped 2 bases, with 8 bases sitting between them. CDR1 and CDR2 from the germline V gene are SGHTA and FQGNSA. The CDR3 coding sequence is TGTGCCAGCAGCTTAGTCGGGGGGAACTATGGCTACACCTTC. This codes for CASSLVGGNYGYTF.

This clonotype was seen many times. For a library built for alpha chains, this beta chain is a stray read; little rests on its size. The rearrangement joins TRBV4-1 to TRBJ2-1; a weak D match, TRBD1 (6 bases). V dropped 1 base and J dropped 9 bases, with 10 bases sitting between them. From germline, CDR1 is MGHRA and CDR2 YSYEKL. This CDR3 comprises 13 residues. The CDR3: CASSQASQGEQFF. The CDR3 DNA sequence: TGCGCCAGCAGCCAAGCGTCACAGGGTGAGCAGTTCTTC.

This clonotype appeared many times. This beta chain is an off-target read within a library intended for alpha chains, so its frequency means little. The V gene is TRBV7-9, the J gene TRBJ2-3; D not certain. CDR3 length: 15 amino acids. CDR1 SEHNR and CDR2 FQNEAQ come from the germline V gene (reference sequence). Trimming took 3 bases from V and 5 from J, leaving 15 bases between them. CDR3 DNA: TGTGCCAGCAGCTTTTTGTGGGGATCGGGAGATACGCAGTATTTT. The encoded protein is CASSFLWGSGDTQYF. The variable domain in full, with the rest retrieved from reference TRBV7-9 and TRBJ2-3, is DTGVSQNPRHKITKRGQNVTFRCDPISEHNRLYWYRQTLGQGPEFLTYFQNEAQLEKSRLLSDRFSAERPKGSFSTLEIQRTEQGDSAMYLCASSFLWGSGDTQYFGPGTRLTVL.

This clonotype was counted ten times or more. A library made for alpha chains picked up this beta chain off target, so its size means little. V gene TRBV30 combines with J gene TRBJ2-3; D remains ambiguous. The V end was cut by 3 bases, the J end by 0 bases, with 13 bases between. The CDR3 runs 15 residues. The germline V gene has CDR1 GTSNPN and CDR2 SVGIG (reference sequence). CDR3 amino acids: CAWSLVRKSTDTQYF. The CDR3 DNA reads as TGTGCCTGGAGCCTGGTGCGTAAGAGCACAGATACGCAGTATTTT. The full variable domain, completed using reference TRBV30 and TRBJ2-3, is SQTIHQWPATLVQPVGSPLSLECTVEGTSNPNLYWYRQAAGRGLQLLFYSVGIGQISSEVPQNLSASRPQDRQFILSSKKLLLSDSGFYLCAWSLVRKSTDTQYFGPGTRLTVL.

This clonotype was picked up many times. This beta chain is an unintended read in a library built for alpha chains; its size means little. The rearrangement links TRBV5-1 to TRBJ1-1, with no clear D. V was trimmed by 6 bases and J by 2 bases, leaving 11 bases between them. The germline V gene encodes CDR1 SGHRS and CDR2 YFSETQ. This CDR3 is built from 13 residues. The CDR3 DNA is TGCGCCAGCACTGCGATGGGAAACACTGAAGCTTTCTTT. This encodes CASTAMGNTEAFF.

This clonotype is medium-sized (0.01 to 0.1%). This beta chain turned up in a library designed for alpha chains; as an off-target read, its abundance says little. This chain uses TRBV10-3 with TRBJ2-1; 16 bases map to TRBD2. The CDR3 contains 16 residues. With 6 bases clipped from V and 2 bases from J, the junction kept 1 base outside the gene matches. Germline V lookup: CDR1 ENHRY, CDR2 SYGVKD. CDR3 DNA sequence: TGTGCCATCAGGGGACTAGCGGGAGGGCCCTACAATGAGCAGTTCTTC. It specifies CAIRGLAGGPYNEQFF.

This clonotype was recorded many times. In a library made to pick up alpha chains, this beta chain is a stray read with a size that means little. V gene TRBV12-3 or TRBV12-4 combines with J gene TRBJ2-7, with D unresolved. V gave up 3 bases and J gave up 3 bases, with 15 bases separating them. The CDR3 covers 15 residues. CDR3 bases: TGTGCCAGCAGTTTTGGCGGCCAGCAGCGCTACGAGCAGTACTTC. Translation: CASSFGGQQRYEQYF.

This clonotype was observed many times. Within a library made for alpha chains, this beta chain is off target, and its count is uninformative. The V gene is TRBV7-2, the J gene TRBJ1-1; D gene unclear. Trimming cost V 1 base and J 6 bases, with 9 bases left between them. Germline assignment: CDR1 SGHTA and CDR2 FQGNSA. The CDR3 has 13 amino acids. As DNA, the CDR3 is TGTGCCAGCAGCTTAGGATTCCCTTCTGAAGCTTTCTTT. Its protein is CASSLGFPSEAFF.

Ten or more counts support this clonotype. The library was prepared for alpha chains; this beta chain is a stray read, so its frequency means little. This rearrangement joins TRBV7-2 to TRBJ2-3, with 12 bases matching TRBD2. Germline assignment: CDR1 SGHTA and CDR2 FQGNSA. This CDR3 comprises 20 residues. V shed 0 bases and J 4 bases; nucleotides not matched to a gene: 14. The CDR3 sequence: CASSLAPLAGGGGGSDTQYF. The CDR3 DNA reads TGTGCCAGCAGCTTAGCTCCGCTAGCGGGAGGGGGAGGAGGCTCAGATACGCAGTATTTT.

Many counts were recorded for this clonotype. This beta chain came through as a stray read in a library set up for alpha chains, and its size says little. V and J are TRBV5-6 and TRBJ2-1; tentatively, D is TRBD2 (5 bases). Germline values: CDR1 SGHDT, CDR2 YYEEEE. V was trimmed by 4 bases and J by 8 bases, leaving 22 bases between them. This CDR3 has 16 amino acids. The CDR3 DNA sequence: TGTGCCAGCAGCCCGATGACTCTTACTAGACCCTATGAGCAGTTCTTC. This translates into CASSPMTLTRPYEQFF.

This clonotype came up many times. Because this beta chain is a stray read in a library intended to capture alpha chains, its abundance should not be given much weight. The V and J genes are TRBV2 and TRBJ2-7, with 7 positions matching TRBD1. Per the germline V gene, CDR1 is SNHLY and CDR2 is FYNNEI. Germline trimming cut 8 bases from V and 7 bases from J; bases unmatched to any gene: 5. The CDR3 has 11 amino acids. CDR3 region: CASDKQGEQYF. The DNA of the CDR3 is TGTGCCAGCGATAAACAGGGGGAGCAGTACTTC. The full variable domain, rest sourced from reference TRBV2 and TRBJ2-7, is EPEVTQTPSHQVTQMGQEVILRCVPISNHLYFYWYRQILGQKVEFLVSFYNNEISEKSEIFDDQFSVERPDGSNFTLKIRSTKLEDSAMYFCASDKQGEQYFGPGTRLTVT.

This clonotype was counted many times. This beta chain represents an off-target read in a library built for alpha chains; its size is of limited meaning. The V call is TRBV29-1, the J call TRBJ2-5; no clear D gene. The CDR3 consists of 12 residues. Trimming removed 4 bases at V and 1 base at J, with 7 bases between. The V gene's germline CDR1 is SQVTM and CDR2 ANQGSEA. In nucleotides, the CDR3 is TGCAGCGTTGGAGAAGGCCAAGAGACCCAGTACTTC. Its protein product is CSVGEGQETQYF. The full variable domain, its missing parts supplied by reference TRBV29-1 and TRBJ2-5, is SAVISQKPSRDICQRGTSLTIQCQVDSQVTMMFWYRQQPGQSLTLIATANQGSEATYESGFVIDKFPISRPNLTFSTLTVSNMSPEDSSIYLCSVGEGQETQYFGPGTRLLVL.

There are many counts of this clonotype. Within a library made for alpha chains, this beta chain is off target, and its count is uninformative. This chain uses TRBV13 with TRBJ2-3; either TRBD1 or TRBD2 may fit D (5 bases each). The CDR3 consists of 16 residues. The germline V gene encodes CDR1 PRHDT and CDR2 FYEKMQ (reference sequence). The V end was cut by 4 bases, the J end by 5 bases, with 19 bases between. CDR3 protein: CASSSPVPRGIDTQYF. In DNA form, the CDR3 reads TGTGCCAGCAGCTCGCCCGTTCCACGGGGCATAGATACGCAGTATTTT.

On this clonotype itself: For a library built for alpha chains, this beta chain is a stray read; little rests on its size. The J gene is TRBJ2-5, the V gene TRBV12-3 or TRBV12-4; 7 positions agree with TRBD2. This CDR3 region has 14 residues. V lost 4 bases to trimming and J lost 1 base; unmatched junction nucleotides: 3. This CDR3 reads CASSSSGGQETQYF. In DNA form, the CDR3 reads TGTGCCAGCAGTTCCTCGGGAGGCCAAGAGACCCAGTACTTC.

A few counts support this clonotype. This beta chain represents an off-target read in a library built for alpha chains; its size is of limited meaning. The J gene is TRBJ2-1, the V gene TRBV20-1; 9 bases map to TRBD2. V gave up 7 bases and J gave up 5 bases; unmatched junction bases: 12. Germline assignment: CDR1 DFQATT and CDR2 SNEGSKA (reference sequence). CDR3 length: 15 amino acids. The CDR3 is CSVVGGRALNNEQFF. CDR3 DNA sequence: TGCAGTGTAGTGGGCGGGAGGGCCCTTAACAATGAGCAGTTCTTC.

This clonotype was seen ten or more times. This beta chain came through as a stray read in a library set up for alpha chains, and its size says little. The chain has TRBV5-1 and TRBJ2-1, with TRBD1 matching 8 bases. Trimming removed 1 base from V and 7 bases from J; junction bases left unmatched: 7. The length of the CDR3 is 15 residues. Germline V gene sequence: CDR1 SGHRS, CDR2 YFSETQ. CDR3 in amino acids: CASSLSRGQANEQFF. CDR3 bases: TGCGCCAGCAGCTTGTCCAGGGGGCAGGCGAATGAGCAGTTCTTC.

A remark on this clonotype: The size of this beta chain means little, since it is a stray read in a library made for alpha chains. This chain connects TRBV28 to TRBJ2-2, with D uncertain. In germline, CDR1 is MDHEN, CDR2 SYDVKM. This CDR3 spans 13 amino acids. V lost 7 bases to trimming and J lost 1 base, with 7 bases between them. The CDR3 sequence is CASNTGNTGELFF. The CDR3 DNA reads TGTGCCAGCAATACGGGGAACACCGGGGAGCTGTTTTTT. Based on the CDR3 plus reference TRBV28 and TRBJ2-2, the full variable domain is DVKVTQSSRYLVKRTGEKVFLECVQDMDHENMFWYRQDPGLGLRLIYFSYDVKMKEKGDIPEGYSVSREKKERFSLILESASTNQTSMYLCASNTGNTGELFFGEGSRLTVL.

Ten or more counts support this clonotype. As an off-target read in a library built for alpha chains, this beta chain has a frequency of little significance. V and J are TRBV15 and TRBJ1-5, with no clear D. Trimming cost V 8 bases and J 7 bases, with 12 bases left between them. The CDR3 loop spans 12 amino acids. Germline V lookup: CDR1 LNHNV, CDR2 YYDKDF (reference sequence). The CDR3, as DNA: TGTGCCACCGGAGGGCCTGGGCAGCCCCAGCATTTT. Translation gives CATGGPGQPQHF. The full variable domain, completed using reference TRBV15 and TRBJ1-5, is DAMVIQNPRYQVTQFGKPVTLSCSQTLNHNVMYWYQQKSSQAPKLLFHYYDKDFNNEADTPDNFQSRRPNTSFCFLDIRSPGLGDTAMYLCATGGPGQPQHFGDGTRLSIL.

This clonotype was counted many times. This beta chain slipped into a library made for alpha chains as a stray read, so its size is not meaningful. The genes are TRBV5-4 and TRBJ2-7, with TRBD1 as a possible D gene (6 bases). The V gene's germline CDR1 is SGHNT and CDR2 YYREEE (reference sequence). This CDR3 is 15 amino acids long. V shed 1 base and J shed 7 bases, with 18 bases lying between them. The CDR3 bases are TGTGCCAGCAGCTTGAAAGGTCCAGGGGTTGAAGAGCAGTACTTC. Its protein product is CASSLKGPGVEEQYF.